This TCR beta chain was profiled in a study of beta chain features in type 1 diabetes. Broader study findings: There was a moderate but significant shortening of TCRB CDR3s in all four CD4+ subsets of Type 1 diabetes patients.

All of the isolated RNA was reverse transcribed, so expressed TCRB transcripts were sequenced. Sequencing used immunoSEQ multiplex PCR; TCRdb keeps in-frame clones, though not all of them. The sample consists of around 150,000 clones, 6.5% to 10% of them appearing once. This clone has at least ten counts. Antigen specificity is unknown. The TCR comes from a woman under 30 with type 1 diabetes. The sample consisted of central memory CD4+ T cells from blood.

The CDR3 bases are TGTGCCACCAGCAGACAGAGACAGGGCTATGGCTACACCTTC. Translation: CATSRQRQGYGYTF. The chain carries TRBV15 and TRBJ1-2; 7 nucleotides match TRBD1. Germline V lookup: CDR1 LNHNV, CDR2 YYDKDF (reference sequence). The CDR3 consists of 14 residues. V shed 2 bases, J shed 4 bases, and the junction held 4 bases outside the gene matches.